These 8 T cell receptor beta chains came from one sample sequenced in a study of cytomegalovirus exposure and HLA in healthy donors. Amplification used 60 Vbeta primers and 13 Jbeta primers. Profiled with immunoSEQ multiplex PCR; TCRdb holds only in-frame clones, not every one. This table holds approximately 100,000 clones. What was sequenced was PBMCs. These receptors were taken from a man in his forties or fifties in good health and CMV-seronegative.

The chain links TRBV7-9 to TRBJ2-5; D ambiguous. The CDR3 runs 12 residues. CDR1 is SEHNR, CDR2 FQNEAQ, per germline (reference sequence). Deletions cut 1 base from V and 5 bases from J, with 5 bases between. The chain's CDR3 is CASSLVRETQYF. The CDR3 DNA reads as TGTGCCAGCAGCTTAGTCAGGGAGACCCAGTACTTC.

The rearrangement links TRBV9 to TRBJ2-1; D remains ambiguous. Germline CDR1 SGDLS, CDR2 YYNGEE. V was clipped by 2 bases and J by 0 bases, with 9 bases between them. This CDR3 has 15 amino acids. The CDR3 DNA follows: TGTGCCAGCAGCGTCTCGCTCAGCTCCTACAATGAGCAGTTCTTC. This encodes CASSVSLSSYNEQFF.

The CDR3 nucleotides read TGTGCCAGCAGCGCCCCAGGGACCCAGTACTTC. Protein sequence: CASSAPGTQYF. The V gene is TRBV11-2, the J gene TRBJ2-5, with D uncertain. V was shortened by 5 bases and J by 7 bases, with 8 bases between the two germline ends. This CDR3 has 11 residues. Germline CDR1 SGHAT, CDR2 FQNNGV.

The J gene is TRBJ2-5, the V gene TRBV5-5, with D perhaps TRBD2 (5 bases). The ends were cut back, 4 bases at V and 3 bases at J, with 10 bases in the middle. The CDR3 runs to 13 residues. CDR1 and CDR2 (germline): SGHKS, YYEKEE (reference sequence). As DNA, the CDR3 is TGTGCCAGCAGCAGAAACGGGGAAGAGACCCAGTACTTC. This encodes CASSRNGEETQYF.

The CDR3 reads CASSHLGGETQYF. The CDR3 DNA is TGTGCCAGCAGCCATCTGGGGGGGGAGACCCAGTACTTC. V usage is TRBV7-9 and J usage is TRBJ2-5; 7 nucleotides line up with TRBD2. In germline, CDR1 is SEHNR, CDR2 FQNEAQ (reference sequence). There are 13 residues in the CDR3. V trimming: 5 bases; J trimming: 5 bases; junction bases outside the gene matches: 5.

The CDR3, as DNA: TGTGCCAGCAGTCGAACAGGGTACACTGAAGCTTTCTTT. This translates into CASSRTGYTEAFF. The chain is built from TRBV5-4 and TRBJ1-1, with D tentatively TRBD1 (6 bases). This CDR3 is 13 amino acids long. Deletions cut 5 bases from V and 3 bases from J, with 11 bases between. CDR1 and CDR2 (germline): SGHNT, YYREEE (reference sequence).

The chain carries TRBV7-2 and TRBJ2-7, with D tentatively TRBD2 (5 bases). Germline lookup yields CDR1 SGHTA and CDR2 FQGNSA. Trimming shortened V by 6 bases and J by 2 bases, and 14 bases separated the two germline ends. The CDR3 has 14 residues. This chain's CDR3 is CASSGRFGAYEQYF. The CDR3 nucleotides are TGTGCCAGCAGTGGCCGGTTCGGGGCCTACGAGCAGTACTTC.

In DNA, the CDR3 is TGTGCCGCCACTCCGCGGGGAGGGGGCTATGGCTACACCTTC. Residues: CAATPRGGGYGYTF. The chain combines TRBV19 with TRBJ1-2, with D possibly being TRBD1 (6 bases). V lost 11 bases and J 4 bases, leaving 20 bases between the germline ends. Germline assignment: CDR1 LNHDA and CDR2 SQIVND (reference sequence). CDR3 size: 14 residues.